One and the same sample provided the 21 T cell receptor beta chains below, sequenced in a study of CD8 T cells in Susac syndrome. Random-hexamer reverse transcription was applied to roughly 0.5 to 1 ug RNA. TCRdb processed the immunoSEQ multiplex PCR reads anew with MiXCR; each CDR3 protein has one entry. The table shows about 300,000 distinct CDR3 sequences, with about 91% occurring only once. The sequencing sample was made of CD4+ T cells from PBMCs. The receptors stem from a human donor with multiple sclerosis.

The rearrangement uses TRBV18 and TRBJ1-5; D uncertain. V gave up 6 bases and J gave up 2 bases, with 14 bases separating them. The CDR3 length is 15 residues. Germline V lookup: CDR1 KGHSH, CDR2 LQKENI. This CDR3 is CASSATNIGNQPQHF. As DNA, the CDR3 is TGTGCCAGCTCCGCAACAAACATAGGCAATCAGCCCCAGCATTTT.

The chain joins TRBV13 to TRBJ2-3, with 7 bases identical to TRBD2. The CDR3 has 18 residues. CDR1 and CDR2 (germline): PRHDT, FYEKMQ (reference sequence). Unmatched junction bases numbered 16, after V lost 4 bases and J lost 3 bases. The CDR3 sequence: CASSSPAPSGDHTDTQYF. The CDR3, as DNA: TGTGCCAGCAGCTCCCCAGCGCCCAGCGGGGACCATACAGATACGCAGTATTTT.

The V gene is TRBV20-1, the J gene TRBJ2-7, with 7 bases matching TRBD2. CDR1 is DFQATT and CDR2 is SNEGSKA in the germline V gene (reference sequence). The CDR3 loop spans 13 amino acids. J was trimmed by 5 bases and V by 4 bases; bases with no gene match: 8. The CDR3 nucleotides are TGCAGTGCTACCACCAGCGGGACTAACGAGCAGTACTTC. Its protein product is CSATTSGTNEQYF.

The genes are TRBV29-1 and TRBJ2-3, with TRBD2 identical over 9 bases. Germline V gives CDR1 SQVTM, CDR2 ANQGSEA. This CDR3 contains 14 residues. J was trimmed by 2 bases and V by 7 bases; bases with no gene match: 7. The DNA of the CDR3 is TGCAGCGCCGGACGCGGGGGGGACACAGATACGCAGTATTTT. It translates to CSAGRGGDTDTQYF.

V gene TRBV19 combines with J gene TRBJ2-2; D is undetermined. The germline V and J ends were trimmed by 0 bases and 9 bases, with 11 bases remaining between them. The germline CDR1 and CDR2 sequences are LNHDA and SQIVND (reference sequence). The CDR3 has 14 residues. This chain's CDR3 is CASSIDRWGRELFF. The DNA of the CDR3 is TGTGCCAGTAGTATAGATCGGTGGGGAAGGGAGCTGTTTTTT.

The chain employs TRBV7-2 and TRBJ2-3; D not certain. The V and J ends lost 2 bases and 2 bases respectively, with 17 bases between them. Germline V gives CDR1 SGHTA, CDR2 FQGNSA. This CDR3 contains 17 residues. Here the CDR3 reads CASSLFVRTVITDTQYF. DNA for the CDR3: TGTGCCAGCAGCTTATTTGTCCGGACGGTCATCACAGATACGCAGTATTTT.

This chain links TRBV2 with TRBJ2-1, with 8 nucleotides matching TRBD2. CDR3 length: 16 residues. V trimming: 5 bases; J trimming: 4 bases; junction bases outside the gene matches: 10. Germline-derived CDR1 and CDR2 are SNHLY and FYNNEI. CDR3 in amino acids: CASSSVIAGFYNEQFF. The CDR3 DNA reads as TGTGCCAGCAGTTCGGTAATAGCGGGGTTTTACAATGAGCAGTTCTTC.

The chain links TRBV20-1 to TRBJ2-1; 10 positions match TRBD2. The J segment lost 3 bases and the V segment lost 0 bases, leaving 11 bases of the junction unmatched. Germline V gene lookup returns CDR1 DFQATT and CDR2 SNEGSKA (reference sequence). This CDR3 region has 18 residues. The CDR3 sequence is CSARDLSASGGHYNEQFF. The DNA for the CDR3 is TGCAGTGCTAGAGATCTCTCGGCTAGCGGGGGCCACTACAATGAGCAGTTCTTC.

This clonotype occurred a few times. V is TRBV27 and J is TRBJ2-7, with D maybe TRBD2 (5 bases). CDR1 and CDR2 from the germline V gene are MNHEY and SMNVEV (reference sequence). The ends were cut back, 5 bases at V and 3 bases at J, with 20 bases in the middle. The CDR3 extends over 16 amino acids. The CDR3 region has the DNA TGTGCCAGCAGTCTAACTTTCGGGGTCCTAGTCTACGAGCAGTACTTC. It yields the protein CASSLTFGVLVYEQYF.

V usage is TRBV29-1 and J usage is TRBJ1-1; D is ambiguous. CDR3 length: 12 residues. V was trimmed by 4 bases and J by 0 bases, leaving 6 bases between them. Looked up from germline, CDR1 is SQVTM and CDR2 is ANQGSEA. In DNA, the CDR3 is TGCAGCGTTGCCCGGATGAACACTGAAGCTTTCTTT. It is translated as CSVARMNTEAFF.

The chain links TRBV7-9 to TRBJ2-7; D possibly corresponds to TRBD1 (8 bases). The germline V gene encodes CDR1 SEHNR and CDR2 FQNEAQ (reference sequence). The length of the CDR3 is 15 residues. V was pared by 2 bases and J by 2 bases, with 13 bases between. In DNA, the CDR3 is TGTGCCAGCAGCTTAAAACAGGGGGGGGCCTACGAGCAGTACTTC. Its protein is CASSLKQGGAYEQYF. Variable domain in full (rest from reference TRBV7-9 and TRBJ2-7): DTGVSQNPRHKITKRGQNVTFRCDPISEHNRLYWYRQTLGQGPEFLTYFQNEAQLEKSRLLSDRFSAERPKGSFSTLEIQRTEQGDSAMYLCASSLKQGGAYEQYFGPGTRLTVT.

CDR3 nucleotide sequence: TGTGCCAGCAGTCCCGGGACTACAAGCTACGAGCAGTACTTC. This gives the protein CASSPGTTSYEQYF. The rearrangement uses TRBV6-5 and TRBJ2-7; TRBD2 matches 7 bases. CDR1 and CDR2 (germline): MNHEY, SVGAGI. CDR3 length: 14 residues. Germline trimming cut 5 bases from V and 3 bases from J; bases unmatched to any gene: 7.

This chain connects TRBV7-8 to TRBJ1-3; 7 positions match TRBD1. Germline CDR1 is SGHVS and CDR2 is FQNEAQ. The J segment lost 8 bases and the V segment lost 3 bases, leaving 4 bases of the junction unmatched. This CDR3 comprises 13 residues. For the CDR3, the DNA is TGTGCCAGCAGCTTGAACAGGGGACACACCATATATTTT. Amino acids: CASSLNRGHTIYF.

This clonotype has a single count. This chain uses TRBV11-2 with TRBJ2-5, with 10 bases fitting TRBD2. CDR3 length equals 17 residues. J lost 2 bases, V lost 5 bases, and 11 bases had no gene match. Per the germline V gene, CDR1 is SGHAT and CDR2 is FQNNGV. CDR3: CASSPYRLAGRQETQYF. The DNA for the CDR3 is TGTGCCAGCAGCCCTTATCGACTAGCGGGCCGTCAAGAGACCCAGTACTTC.

V gene TRBV23-1 combines with J gene TRBJ1-3; 7 bases agree with TRBD1. Being an ORF, TRBV23-1 has a function that is uncertain. CDR3 length: 15 amino acids. The CDR3 is CATDRDMLTGNTIYF. In DNA form, the CDR3 reads TGCGCGACCGACAGGGACATGCTTACTGGAAACACCATATATTTT.

This rearrangement joins TRBV10-3 to TRBJ2-5, with 8 bases lining up with TRBD1. Germline CDR1 ENHRY, CDR2 SYGVKD. This CDR3 comprises 14 residues. V lost 6 bases and J lost 5; bases outside the gene matches: 8. Written as DNA, the CDR3 is TGTGCCATCAGAGACGGACAGGGAGGCGAGACCCAGTACTTC. Its translation: CAIRDGQGGETQYF.

The rearrangement uses TRBV12-5 and TRBJ2-7; no clear D gene. Trimming removed 2 bases at V and 5 bases at J, with 7 bases between. Germline V gives CDR1 LGHNT, CDR2 FRNRAP. The CDR3 contains 12 residues. CDR3 sequence (DNA): TGTGCTAGTGGTTTGCGGCAGCACGAGCAGTACTTC. Its protein product is CASGLRQHEQYF.

The rearrangement joins TRBV30 to TRBJ1-3; unclear D gene. The CDR3 is 15 residues long. Trimming shortened V by 0 bases and J by 0 bases, and 9 bases separated the two germline ends. The germline V gene encodes CDR1 GTSNPN and CDR2 SVGIG (reference sequence). The CDR3: CAWSVGSSSGNTIYF. The CDR3 nucleotides are TGTGCCTGGAGTGTTGGAAGTAGCTCTGGAAACACCATATATTTT.

This clonotype has just one count. CDR3 residues: CAWSGRARHEKLFF. CDR3 bases: TGTGCCTGGAGTGGTCGGGCTAGGCACGAAAAACTGTTTTTT. This chain joins TRBV30 and TRBJ1-4; no clear D gene. Germline values: CDR1 GTSNPN, CDR2 SVGIG (reference sequence). The CDR3 is 14 amino acids. Trimming shortened V by 1 base and J by 8 bases, and 14 bases separated the two germline ends.

The V and J genes are TRBV20-1 and TRBJ1-6; D remains unclear. V shed 0 bases and J shed 8 bases, with 11 bases lying between them. The germline gives CDR1 DFQATT, CDR2 SNEGSKA (reference sequence). The CDR3 length is 14 residues. CDR3 nucleotide sequence: TGCAGTGCTAGAGATATAGCTGGGGATTCACCCCTCCACTTT. Protein: CSARDIAGDSPLHF.

The chain employs TRBV7-2 and TRBJ2-7; 12 positions agree with TRBD2. Germline CDR1 is SGHTA and CDR2 is FQGNSA. This CDR3 has 15 amino acids. V lost 4 bases to trimming and J lost 5 bases; unmatched junction nucleotides: 6. The CDR3 coding sequence is TGTGCCAGCAGCTCCAAACTAGCGGGAGGTAACGAGCAGTACTTC. Encoded protein: CASSSKLAGGNEQYF.